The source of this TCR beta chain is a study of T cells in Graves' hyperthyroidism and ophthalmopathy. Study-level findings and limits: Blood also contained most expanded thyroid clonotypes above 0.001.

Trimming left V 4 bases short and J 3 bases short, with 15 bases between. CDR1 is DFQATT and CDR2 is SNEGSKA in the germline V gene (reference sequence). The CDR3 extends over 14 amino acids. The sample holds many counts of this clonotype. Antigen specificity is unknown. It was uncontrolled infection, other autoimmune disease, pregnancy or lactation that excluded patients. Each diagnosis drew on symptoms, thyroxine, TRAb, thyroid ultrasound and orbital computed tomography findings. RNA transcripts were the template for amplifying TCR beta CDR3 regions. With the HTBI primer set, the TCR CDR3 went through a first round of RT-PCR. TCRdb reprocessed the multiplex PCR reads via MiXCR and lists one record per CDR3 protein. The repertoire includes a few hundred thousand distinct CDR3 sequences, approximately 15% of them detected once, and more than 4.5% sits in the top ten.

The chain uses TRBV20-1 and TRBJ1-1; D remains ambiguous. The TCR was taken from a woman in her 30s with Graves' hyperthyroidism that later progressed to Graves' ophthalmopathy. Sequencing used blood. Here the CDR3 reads CSATQASPYTEAFF. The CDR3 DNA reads TGCAGTGCTACCCAGGCCTCTCCCTACACTGAAGCTTTCTTT.